This T cell receptor (beta chain) stems from a study of blood T cells in healthy people across ages. This clonotype was counted only a few times. What it recognizes is unknown. It was with a sample-barcoded 5' primer and a J-beta primer mix that a second PCR of roughly 7 to 12 cycles was run. Each CDR3 protein gets one entry after TCRdb re-called the 5' RACE reads with MiXCR. This table holds about 1.7 million distinct CDR3 sequences, roughly 27% found once. The CDR3 extends over 16 amino acids. Germline-derived CDR1 and CDR2 are SGHTA and FQGNSA. The V gene end was trimmed by 5 bases and the J gene end by 0 bases; junction bases not matched to a gene: 8. Study-wide findings and caveats: Older age went with lower TCR beta diversity per million T cells, in a roughly linear way.

The V and J genes are TRBV7-2 and TRBJ2-7; 9 positions agree with TRBD2. The sequenced sample was blood. The clonotype was recovered from a woman younger than 45 in good health. DNA for the CDR3: TGTGCCAGCAGCCCCACGGATAGCGGGAGCTCCTACGAGCAGTACTTC. Translated: CASSPTDSGSSYEQYF.